The table lists the clone carrying this T cell receptor beta chain with a count of one. Its antigen is unidentified. The authors ran a second PCR of about 6 to 11 cycles using a sample-barcoded 5' primer and a J-beta primer mix. Each cDNA was tagged by a template-switch adaptor containing 12 random nucleotides. TCRdb itself ran the 5' RACE reads through MiXCR, one entry per CDR3 protein. The sample carries about 570,000 distinct CDR3 sequences, roughly 29% recorded once. This record belongs to a study of blood T cells in healthy people across ages. This CDR3 contains 16 residues. Losses at the gene ends were 0 bases for V and 8 bases for J; bases not matched to a gene: 10. Germline V lookup: CDR1 SGHKS, CDR2 YYEKEE (reference sequence). Study-level points and caveats: Unsorted PBMCs ruled out conclusive naive versus antigen-experienced comparison. Strong correlation linked observed beta diversity and percent naive T cells.

The receptor was derived from a woman aged 65 to 85 in good health. The chain employs TRBV5-5 and TRBJ2-1, with 8 bases fitting TRBD1. Sequencing was performed on blood. CDR3 residues: CASSLGQTGAVDEQFF. DNA for the CDR3: TGTGCCAGCAGCTTGGGCCAGACAGGGGCAGTGGATGAGCAGTTCTTC.